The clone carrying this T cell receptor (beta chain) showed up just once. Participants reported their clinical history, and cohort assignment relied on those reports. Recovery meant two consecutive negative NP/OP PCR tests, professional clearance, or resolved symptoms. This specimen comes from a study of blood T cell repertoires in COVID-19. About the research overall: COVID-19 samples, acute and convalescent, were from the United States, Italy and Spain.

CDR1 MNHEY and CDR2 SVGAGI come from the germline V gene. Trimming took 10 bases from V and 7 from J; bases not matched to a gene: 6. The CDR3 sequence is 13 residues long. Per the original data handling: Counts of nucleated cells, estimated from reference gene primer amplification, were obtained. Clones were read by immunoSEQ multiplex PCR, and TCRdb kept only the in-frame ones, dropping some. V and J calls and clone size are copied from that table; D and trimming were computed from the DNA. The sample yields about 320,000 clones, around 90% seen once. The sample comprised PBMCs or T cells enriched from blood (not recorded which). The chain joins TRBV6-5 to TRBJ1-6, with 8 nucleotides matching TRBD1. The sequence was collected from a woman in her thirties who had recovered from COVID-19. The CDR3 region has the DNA TGTGCCATCTCGGACAGGGTCAATTCACCCCTCCACTTT. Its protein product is CAISDRVNSPLHF.